A single sample is the source of the 24 T cell receptor beta chains below, sequenced in a study of T cells in pancreatic ductal adenocarcinoma (dated by TCRdb to 2015 to 2018). Library prep was done by the immunoSEQ multiplex PCR assay. The source is immuneACCESS, and TCRdb retained only in-frame sequences with V and J called. Part of the clones is not carried over; for the studies checked, unresolved V genes explain less than half of this, and the remainder is unexplained. The sample yields under 20,000 clones; around nine tenths were counted once. The ten biggest clones cover 0.75% to 0.95% of the sample. The selected pancreatic ductal adenocarcinoma patients had received surgery without neoadjuvant therapy. The sequenced sample consisted of PBMCs. These receptors all come from a human donor with pancreatic ductal adenocarcinoma.

The chain carries TRBV13 and TRBJ2-5, with a tentative D call TRBD2 (5 bases). In germline, CDR1 is PRHDT, CDR2 FYEKMQ (reference sequence). The CDR3 is 15 amino acids. V dropped 5 bases and J dropped 5 bases, with 18 bases sitting between them. As DNA, the CDR3 is TGTGCCAGCAGCCAGAAGTTCGATTCGGGGGAGACCCAGTACTTC. Encoded protein: CASSQKFDSGETQYF.

As DNA, the CDR3 is TGTGCCAGTAGTCCCACCGGGACAGGCACAGATACGCAGTATTTT. Protein sequence: CASSPTGTGTDTQYF. This rearrangement joins TRBV19 to TRBJ2-3; 7 bases match TRBD1. The length of the CDR3 is 15 residues. CDR1 LNHDA and CDR2 SQIVND come from the germline V gene (reference sequence). J was trimmed by 1 base and V by 5 bases; bases with no gene match: 6.

The rearrangement joins TRBV28 to TRBJ1-2; tentatively, D is TRBD1 (5 bases). Trimming removed 4 bases from V and 5 bases from J, with 14 bases in between. The CDR3 spans 14 residues. Germline V lookup: CDR1 MDHEN, CDR2 SYDVKM. The CDR3 sequence is CASSYTGTPYGYTF. CDR3 in DNA: TGTGCCAGCAGTTACACCGGGACTCCGTATGGCTACACCTTC.

The J gene is TRBJ1-6, the V gene TRBV28; a possible D gene is TRBD1 (6 bases). V was trimmed by 3 bases and J by 8 bases, leaving 11 bases between them. The CDR3 is 14 amino acids. Germline CDR1 is MDHEN and CDR2 is SYDVKM. As DNA, the CDR3 is TGTGCCAGCAGTTTGGCAGGGGCCGATTCACCCCTCCACTTT. Encoded protein: CASSLAGADSPLHF.

This rearrangement joins TRBV19 to TRBJ1-3; D is unresolved. Trimming cost V 7 bases and J 0 bases, with 10 bases left between them. The CDR3 runs 14 residues. Per the germline V gene, CDR1 is LNHDA and CDR2 is SQIVND (reference sequence). The CDR3 region is CASNTLASGNTIYF. In nucleotides, the CDR3 is TGTGCCAGTAACACCCTCGCCTCTGGAAACACCATATATTTT. Full variable domain (rest looked up from reference TRBV19 and TRBJ1-3): DGGITQSPKYLFRKEGQNVTLSCEQNLNHDAMYWYRQDPGQGLRLIYYSQIVNDFQKGDIAEGYSVSREKKESFPLTVTSAQKNPTAFYLCASNTLASGNTIYFGEGSWLTVV.

The chain links TRBV6-5 to TRBJ2-7; a possible D gene is TRBD1 (5 bases). The CDR3 covers 15 residues. CDR1 MNHEY and CDR2 SVGAGI come from the germline V gene. V shed 7 bases and J shed 4 bases, with 20 bases lying between them. CDR3 residues: CASTAGRVPVYEQYF. The CDR3 DNA sequence: TGTGCCAGCACGGCAGGCAGGGTCCCGGTGTACGAGCAGTACTTC.

The J gene is TRBJ1-3, the V gene TRBV19, with TRBD1 matching over 8 bases. There are 16 residues in the CDR3. V shed 3 bases, J shed 0 bases, and the junction held 4 bases outside the gene matches. Per germline, CDR1 LNHDA and CDR2 SQIVND (reference sequence). The CDR3 protein is CASSIFGQGSGNTIYF. CDR3 DNA: TGTGCCAGTAGTATCTTCGGACAGGGCTCTGGAAACACCATATATTTT.

The chain carries TRBV30 and TRBJ2-7; perhaps TRBD1 as D (5 bases). This CDR3 is built from 15 residues. V lost 3 bases, J lost 0 bases, and 15 bases lay in between. CDR1 GTSNPN and CDR2 SVGIG come from the germline V gene (reference sequence). The CDR3, as DNA: TGTGCCTGGAGGTTTTTTGGGGCGAGCTCCTACGAGCAGTACTTC. Protein: CAWRFFGASSYEQYF.

The chain uses TRBV21-1 and TRBJ1-5; the D call of TRBD1 is as the table states it, not checked on the DNA. TRBV21-1 is a recognized pseudogene. The CDR3 runs to 16 residues. CDR3 sequence (DNA): TGTGCCAGCAGCAAAACCCCAGGGGGAAACAATCAGCCCCAGCATTTT. This codes for CASSKTPGGNNQPQHF.

This clone has a single count. This chain joins TRBV4-1 and TRBJ1-6, with a tentative D call TRBD1 (6 bases). The germline V gene has CDR1 MGHRA and CDR2 YSYEKL. Trimming removed 1 base from V and 17 bases from J, with 18 bases in between. The CDR3 extends over 14 amino acids. CDR3 coding DNA: TGCGCCAGCAGCCAAGGCTCGACAGGATCACCGGTCCACTTT. It specifies CASSQGSTGSPVHF.

V is TRBV28 and J is TRBJ2-7, with a weak D call TRBD1 (5 bases). The germline V gene has CDR1 MDHEN and CDR2 SYDVKM. V lost 6 bases, J lost 6 bases, and 15 bases lay in between. CDR3 size: 13 residues. The CDR3 nucleotides are TGTGCCAGCAGCATCTTAGGGGCAGGCGAGCAGTACTTC. Protein product: CASSILGAGEQYF.

The rearrangement joins TRBV5-6 to TRBJ1-1; no definite D call. The CDR3 spans 13 residues. The germline V gene has CDR1 SGHDT and CDR2 YYEEEE. Deletions cut 1 base from V and 1 base from J, with 5 bases between. CDR3 loop: CASSLIQNTEAFF. CDR3 bases: TGTGCCAGCAGCTTGATTCAGAACACTGAAGCTTTCTTT.

CDR3 in amino acids: CASSSTVAGGFNNEQFF. The CDR3 DNA follows: TGTGCCAGCAGCTCTACCGTAGCGGGGGGCTTTAATAATGAGCAGTTCTTC. The chain combines TRBV7-3 with TRBJ2-1, with 10 positions matching TRBD2. The CDR3 consists of 17 residues. CDR1 is SGHTA, CDR2 FQGTGA, per germline. After removal of 4 bases from V and 7 bases from J, the junction contained 13 bases not matched to a gene.

The chain carries TRBV7-3 and TRBJ2-3, with 7 positions matching TRBD1. The germline V gene encodes CDR1 SGHTA and CDR2 FQGTGA. The V and J ends lost 5 bases and 4 bases, in that order; junction bases with no gene match: 3. This CDR3 has 13 residues. The CDR3 here is CASSRTGSDTQYF. The CDR3 coding sequence is TGTGCCAGCAGCAGGACAGGTTCAGATACGCAGTATTTT.

The rearrangement uses TRBV30 and TRBJ1-4, with a possible D match to TRBD1 (6 bases). V lost 6 bases to trimming and J lost 3 bases, with 14 bases between them. The germline gives CDR1 GTSNPN, CDR2 SVGIG (reference sequence). The CDR3 is 14 residues long. CDR3 loop: CACLGGRPNEKLFF. The CDR3 nucleotides read TGTGCCTGTTTGGGGGGGCGGCCTAATGAAAAACTGTTTTTT.

The table lists this clone with a count of one. The gene calls are TRBV7-2 and TRBJ1-4; possible D gene TRBD1, 6 bases. Trimming took 4 bases from V and 5 from J, leaving 17 bases between them. The CDR3 consists of 16 residues. Germline lookup yields CDR1 SGHTA and CDR2 FQGNSA. CDR3 in amino acids: CASSSFPGAANEKLFF. As DNA, the CDR3 is TGTGCCAGCAGCTCTTTCCCAGGGGCGGCAAATGAAAAACTGTTTTTT.

The rearrangement links TRBV13 to TRBJ2-3; 8 bases align to TRBD2. The V and J ends lost 5 bases and 4 bases, in that order; junction bases with no gene match: 11. The CDR3 length is 16 residues. Per the germline V gene, CDR1 is PRHDT and CDR2 is FYEKMQ (reference sequence). CDR3 sequence (DNA): TGTGCCAGCAGCCCACTTGATAGCGGGGCTGCAGATACGCAGTATTTT. As protein: CASSPLDSGAADTQYF.

The V gene is TRBV7-3, the J gene TRBJ2-3; weak D call: TRBD2 (7 bases). Between the trimmed V and J ends, which lost 3 bases and 6 bases, there was a span of 13 bases. The CDR3 sequence is 14 residues long. Germline CDR1 SGHTA, CDR2 FQGTGA. CDR3 sequence (DNA): TGTGCCAGCAGCTTCCTGGGGGGGGGCGATACGCAGTATTTT. Its translation: CASSFLGGGDTQYF. Filled out from reference TRBV7-3 and TRBJ2-3, the complete variable domain reads GAGVSQTPSNKVTEKGKYVELRCDPISGHTALYWYRQSLGQGPEFLIYFQGTGAADDSGLPNDRFFAVRPEGSVSTLKIQRTERGDSAVYLCASSFLGGGDTQYFGPGTRLTVL.

The V gene is TRBV10-2, the J gene TRBJ2-1; D is unclear. The CDR3 spans 12 residues. V dropped 8 bases and J dropped 8 bases, with 13 bases sitting between them. The germline V gene encodes CDR1 WSHSY and CDR2 SAAADI. CDR3 sequence (DNA): TGCGCCAGCGAGGATGTGTGGTATGAGCAGTTCTTC. Translation: CASEDVWYEQFF.

The chain recombines TRBV2 with TRBJ1-6; 8 bases align to TRBD1. CDR3 length: 13 residues. V shed 9 bases and J 7 bases; nucleotides not matched to a gene: 5. The V gene's germline CDR1 is SNHLY and CDR2 FYNNEI. The CDR3 spells CASKRQGNSPLHF. As DNA, the CDR3 is TGTGCCAGTAAAAGACAGGGGAATTCACCCCTCCACTTT.

This clone was recorded a few times. This chain connects TRBV4-2 to TRBJ2-3; D perhaps matches TRBD2 (5 bases). The germline V and J ends were trimmed by 10 bases and 7 bases, with 12 bases remaining between them. From germline, CDR1 is LGHNA and CDR2 YNFKEQ. The CDR3 totals 11 residues. CDR3 DNA: TGTGCCACCTACGGGGAGAATACGCAGTATTTT. It encodes CATYGENTQYF.

The chain carries TRBV21-1 and TRBJ1-5. TRBV21-1 is annotated as a pseudogene. This CDR3 comprises 12 residues. The CDR3 sequence is CASSPGDQPQHF. The CDR3, as DNA: TGTGCCAGCAGCCCCGGGGATCAGCCCCAGCATTTT.

The chain combines TRBV7-2 with TRBJ1-4; no clear D gene. Germline CDR1 is SGHTA and CDR2 is FQGNSA. The CDR3 loop spans 14 amino acids. Trimming pared 4 bases from V and 8 bases from J, leaving 14 bases between. The CDR3: CASSSPRDGEKLFF. The CDR3 nucleotides are TGTGCCAGCAGCTCCCCCCGGGATGGGGAAAAACTGTTTTTT.

Points on this clone: A junction end diverges from the germline sequence, so it may reflect a read error. The genes are TRBV27 and TRBJ2-2, with 9 bases lining up with TRBD1. Germline CDR1 and CDR2: MNHEY and SMNVEV (reference sequence). The CDR3 loop spans 16 amino acids. For the CDR3, the DNA is TGTGCCAGCGGCCGGACAGGGGCATGGAACGCCGGGGAGCTGTTTTTT. Translation gives CASGRTGAWNAGELFF.